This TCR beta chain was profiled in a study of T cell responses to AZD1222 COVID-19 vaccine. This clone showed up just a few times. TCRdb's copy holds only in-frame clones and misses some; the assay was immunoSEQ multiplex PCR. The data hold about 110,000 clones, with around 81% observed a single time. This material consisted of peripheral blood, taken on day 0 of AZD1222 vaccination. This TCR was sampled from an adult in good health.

CDR3 in amino acids: CASSLGLPDTQYF. CDR3 sequence (DNA): TGTGCCAGCAGCTTGGGGCTACCAGATACGCAGTATTTT. This rearrangement joins TRBV5-8 to TRBJ2-3; no reliable D call. Looked up from germline, CDR1 is SGHTS and CDR2 is YDEGEE. The CDR3 spans 13 residues. V was pared by 0 bases and J by 4 bases, with 6 bases between.